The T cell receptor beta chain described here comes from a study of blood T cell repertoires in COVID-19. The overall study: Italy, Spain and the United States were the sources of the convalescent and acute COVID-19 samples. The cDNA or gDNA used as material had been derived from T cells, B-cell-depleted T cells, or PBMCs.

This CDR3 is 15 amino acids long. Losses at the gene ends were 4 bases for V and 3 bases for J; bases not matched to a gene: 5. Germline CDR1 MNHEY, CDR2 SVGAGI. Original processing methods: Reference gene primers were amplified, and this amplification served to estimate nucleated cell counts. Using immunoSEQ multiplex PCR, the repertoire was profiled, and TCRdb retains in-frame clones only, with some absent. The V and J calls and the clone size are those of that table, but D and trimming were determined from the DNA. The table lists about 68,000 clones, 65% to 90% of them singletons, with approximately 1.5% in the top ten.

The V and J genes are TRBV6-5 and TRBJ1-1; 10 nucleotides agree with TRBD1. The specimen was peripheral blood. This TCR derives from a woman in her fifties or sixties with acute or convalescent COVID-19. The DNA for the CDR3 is TGTGCCAGCAGTTCGACCGGGACAGGGGACACTGAAGCTTTCTTT. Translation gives CASSSTGTGDTEAFF.